This T cell receptor beta chain originates from a study of blood T cell repertoires in COVID-19 (dated by TCRdb to 2020 to 2022). About the study as a whole: Samples from collaborators originated in the United States, Italy and Spain and spanned both the acute and convalescent phases of COVID-19. The material from the prospective study consisted of cDNA or gDNA derived from T cells, B-cell-depleted T cells, or PBMCs. Deeply sampled blood TCRbeta repertoires from subjects exposed to, actively infected with, or recovered from COVID-19 were included in the dataset. The repertoires were released in a freely available public database intended as a resource for research on the immune response to SARS-CoV-2. The samples were drawn from two sources: the first 160 participants of the ongoing ImmuneRACE study, and 1,200 or so subjects contributed by 6 global collaborators. The sample metadata nearly always contained a de-identified subject ID, COVID-19 status, age in years and sex. Where HLA class I and class II types were available, the types were taken from metadata supplied by the sample provider, not from assay-based typing. Broader findings and caveats from the paper: The quantity of clinical and demographic metadata differed by source and by participant and was supplied without curation.

TCRbeta CDR3 regions were amplified from genomic DNA by means of the immunoSEQ Assay, a bias-controlled multiplex PCR. As for how the authors treated the data: The number of nucleated cells in each sample was estimated from the amplification of reference gene primers within the assay. To quantify the absolute abundance of each unique TCRbeta CDR3 rearrangement, sequence reads were collapsed and filtered. For each sample, productive Simpson clonality was calculated as the square root of Simpson's diversity index across productive rearrangements. The source is immuneACCESS, and TCRdb retained only in-frame sequences with V and J called. Part of the clones is not carried over; for the studies checked, unresolved V genes explain less than half of this, and the remainder is unexplained. That table is the source of V, J and clone size, and D and trimming were worked out from the DNA. The sample yields 75,000 to 80,000 clones; about 86% were counted once. The ten largest clones add up to 15% to 20% of the sample.

In the case of this clone: Its cognate antigen has yet to be identified. Per-base qualities were not stored, and no clone one base away is much larger.

Each collaborating institution followed its own protocols to collect whole blood in K2EDTA tubes. For TCRbeta analysis, collaborator samples were shipped as frozen whole blood, as isolated PBMCs, or as DNA extracted from either sample type. The sequence was collected from a human donor in a cohort sampled during active COVID-19. The sequenced sample was peripheral blood.

The nucleotide sequence is given as TGTGCCAGCAGCCCCGGACAGGGGAGCTCCTACAATGAGCAGTTCTTC. This gives the protein CASSPGQGSSYNEQFF. The chain is assembled from TRBV7-9 and TRBJ2-1, and 9 junction bases match TRBD1. As encoded in the germline V gene (reference sequence), CDR1 is SEHNR while CDR2 is FQNEAQ. V has 5 bases trimmed and J has 0 bases trimmed; junction bases matching no gene number 5. The CDR3 runs 16 amino acids, cysteine and phenylalanine included. CDR3 DNA only is kept here, 48 bases in frame from base 1.